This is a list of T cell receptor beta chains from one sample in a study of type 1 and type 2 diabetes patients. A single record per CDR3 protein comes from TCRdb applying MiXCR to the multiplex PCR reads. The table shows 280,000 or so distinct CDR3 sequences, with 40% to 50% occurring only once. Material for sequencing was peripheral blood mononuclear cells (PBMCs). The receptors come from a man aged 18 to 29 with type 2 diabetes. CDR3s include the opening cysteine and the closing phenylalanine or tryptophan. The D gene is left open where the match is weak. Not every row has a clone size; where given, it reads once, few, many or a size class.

TGTGCCAGCAGTTTATCCGCGGGACTAAAGAATGAGCAGTTCTTC,CASSLSAGLKNEQFF,NA,TRBJ2-1,TRBV12-3/TRBV12-4,TRBD2
TGTGCCAGCAGCGTAGTGCATAGGGATGGCTACACCTTC,CASSVVHRDGYTF,NA,TRBJ1-2,TRBV9,NA
TGTGCCAGCGACGGAACCCAGGCCTACGAGCAGTACTTC,CASDGTQAYEQYF,NA,TRBJ2-7,TRBV6-2/TRBV6-3,NA
TGTGCCAGTAGTTCAACCATGGGACTCTTT,CASSSTMGLF,NA,TRBJ1-1,TRBV19,NA
TGCGCCAGCAGCGGTTCTAGCGGGAGGCATGAGCAGTTCTTC,CASSGSSGRHEQFF,NA,TRBJ2-1,TRBV5-1,TRBD2
TGTGCCTGGAGTGCCGGGACAGAAGAATTCTACGAGCAGTACTTC,CAWSAGTEEFYEQYF,NA,TRBJ2-7,TRBV30,TRBD1
TGCGCCAGCAGCCTAACCCGGGATGCGCTCGAGCAGTACTTC,CASSLTRDALEQYF,NA,TRBJ2-7,TRBV4-1,NA
TGTGCCAGCAGCTCGGACGGGACAGGGTATACAGATACGCAGTATTTT,CASSSDGTGYTDTQYF,few,TRBJ2-3,TRBV7-3,TRBD1
TGTGCCAGCAGCGCTGGACTAGCTTCCTACAATGAGCAGTTCTTC,CASSAGLASYNEQFF,NA,TRBJ2-1,TRBV5-8,TRBD2
TGTGCCAGTAGTGCCGGGACAGGGGCCTACGAGCAGTACTTC,CASSAGTGAYEQYF,few,TRBJ2-7,TRBV19,TRBD1
TGTGCCAGCAGCAAGCCGGGACAGTCTCGCAATTCACCCCTCCACTTT,CASSKPGQSRNSPLHF,once,TRBJ1-6,TRBV3-1,TRBD1
TGTGCCTGGAGTGTACGCGGGACAGGCAATCAGCCCCAGCATTTT,CAWSVRGTGNQPQHF,NA,TRBJ1-5,TRBV30,TRBD1
TGTGCCAGCAGTTTACCCAGCGGGAGCTCCTACGAGCAGTACTTC,CASSLPSGSSYEQYF,NA,TRBJ2-7,TRBV12-3/TRBV12-4,TRBD2
TGCAGCGTTTACTTTCGGGACAGCACCTACGAGCAGTACTTC,CSVYFRDSTYEQYF,many,TRBJ2-7,TRBV29-1,TRBD1
TGTGCCAGCGGACAGCAGAACACTGAAGCTTTCTTT,CASGQQNTEAFF,NA,TRBJ1-1,TRBV12-3/TRBV12-4,NA
TGTGCCAGCAGTGGACCGAATTCACCCCTCCACTTT,CASSGPNSPLHF,NA,TRBJ1-6,TRBV25-1,NA
TGTGCCATCAGTGAGTCGGGACAGGGCTACGAGCAGTACTTC,CAISESGQGYEQYF,NA,TRBJ2-7,TRBV10-3,TRBD1
TGCAGTGCTAGCGGCCGGGACACAGCTACTCTCTACAATGAGCAGTTCTTC,CSASGRDTATLYNEQFF,NA,TRBJ2-1,TRBV20-1,NA
TGTGCCAGCCTCATAGGATTGAACACTGAAGCTTTCTTT,CASLIGLNTEAFF,few,TRBJ1-1,TRBV7-2,NA
TGTGCCAGCAGCCAATTAGAGGGTACGAATGAGCAGTTCTTC,CASSQLEGTNEQFF,NA,TRBJ2-1,TRBV10-3,NA
TGCGCCAGCAGCTTGGTAGCATCCCCCTACGAGCAGTACTTC,CASSLVASPYEQYF,once,TRBJ2-7,TRBV5-1,NA
TGTGCCAGCAGTTTGCGGCACACCGGGGAGCTGTTTTTT,CASSLRHTGELFF,NA,TRBJ2-2,TRBV2,NA
TGTGCCAGTAGTAAGGAAAGACCCTATGAGCAGTACTTC,CASSKERPYEQYF,NA,TRBJ2-7,TRBV19,NA
TGTGCCAGCAGTTTGTTTGGCTACACCTTC,CASSLFGYTF,NA,TRBJ1-2,TRBV12-3/TRBV12-4,NA
TGCAGTGCTAGAAACGAAAGACTAAACTATGGCTACACCTTC,CSARNERLNYGYTF,NA,TRBJ1-2,TRBV20-1,NA
TGTGCCAGCAGCGTAGGGGTGTGGACGGAGGGGGGCTATGGCTACACCTTC,CASSVGVWTEGGYGYTF,few,TRBJ1-2,TRBV7-8,NA
TGTGCCAGTAGACCGACCGGGACAGGGAATTCACCCCTCCACTTT,CASRPTGTGNSPLHF,few,TRBJ1-6,TRBV19,TRBD1
TGTGCCAGCTCACAAGATGGACTGAATAATTCACCCCTCCACTTT,CASSQDGLNNSPLHF,NA,TRBJ1-6,TRBV18,NA
TGTGCCTGGAGTACTGACTATGGCTACACCTTC,CAWSTDYGYTF,NA,TRBJ1-2,TRBV30,NA
TGTGCCAGCAGTGTTCGGGGGGGATTGAAGGAGGACACAGATACGCAGTATTTT,CASSVRGGLKEDTDTQYF,many,TRBJ2-3,TRBV25-1,TRBD2
TGTGCCTGGAGTGTACCTGGACAGGGCTCTTCCTACGAGCAGTACTTC,CAWSVPGQGSSYEQYF,NA,TRBJ2-7,TRBV30,TRBD1
TGTGCCAGCAGCCCCGTCGGGGACAGGGGGCTTGCCGGGGAGCTGTTTTTT,CASSPVGDRGLAGELFF,many,TRBJ2-2,TRBV7-2,TRBD1
TGTGCCAGCAGCTTCGAACAGGGGAACACTGAAGCTTTCTTT,CASSFEQGNTEAFF,NA,TRBJ1-1,TRBV6-5,NA
TGTGCCAGCAGTGACTGGGGGAGCTACGAGCAGTACTTC,CASSDWGSYEQYF,NA,TRBJ2-7,TRBV2,NA
TGTGCCAGCACCCTGGACGTCGGGAGCACAGATACGCAGTATTTT,CASTLDVGSTDTQYF,NA,TRBJ2-3,TRBV12-3/TRBV12-4,NA
TGCGCCAGCAGCGGCGGGGGACCTCCCTACAATGAGCAGTTCTTC,CASSGGGPPYNEQFF,few,TRBJ2-1,TRBV10-1,TRBD2
TGTGCCAGCAGCGTTTCTAGCGGGAGGGGCTCCTACGAGCAGTACTTC,CASSVSSGRGSYEQYF,NA,TRBJ2-7,TRBV9,TRBD2
TGTGCTAGTGGTTTGTTGGGGGCGAAAACCAATGAGCAGTTCTTC,CASGLLGAKTNEQFF,once,TRBJ2-1,TRBV12-5,NA
TGTGCCAGCAGTGAGGTCGGGAACTACGAGCAGTACTTC,CASSEVGNYEQYF,many,TRBJ2-7,TRBV2,NA
TGTGCCAGCAGCCAAACGGTACAAGAGACCCAGTACTTC,CASSQTVQETQYF,many,TRBJ2-5,TRBV14,NA
TGTGCCAGCAGGAATCAACCGGGACAGAGGTTTAGTGGGCGCACCGGGGAGCTGTTTTTT,CASRNQPGQRFSGRTGELFF,NA,TRBJ2-2,TRBV7-9,TRBD1
TGTGCCAGCAGTGTGGCCACCAACTATGGCTACACCTTC,CASSVATNYGYTF,NA,TRBJ1-2,TRBV25-1,NA
TGTGCCAGCAGCCAAAAGGGACAGGGGACCTACAATGAGCAGTTCTTC,CASSQKGQGTYNEQFF,few,TRBJ2-1,TRBV7-3,TRBD1
TGTGCCAGCAGTGAAACAGGGGGCCGCGAAAAACTGTTTTTT,CASSETGGREKLFF,many,TRBJ1-4,TRBV25-1,TRBD1
TGTGCCAGCAGCCCGCTTCGTTCCGGGGGTCTGAACACTGAAGCTTTCTTT,CASSPLRSGGLNTEAFF,NA,TRBJ1-1,TRBV7-3,NA
TGTGCCACCAGTGCAGTCGTAGGAGTGGAGACCCAGTACTTC,CATSAVVGVETQYF,NA,TRBJ2-5,TRBV7-9,NA
TGCAGTGCTCCCCGGGACAGAGACATGAACACTGAAGCTTTCTTT,CSAPRDRDMNTEAFF,NA,TRBJ1-1,TRBV20-1,TRBD1
TGCAGTGCTAGGACTAGCGGGATCAGGGCCCCCACAGATACGCAGTATTTT,CSARTSGIRAPTDTQYF,NA,TRBJ2-3,TRBV20-1,TRBD2
TGTGCCAGCAGTTTTCCCGGGGAGCTGTTTTTT,CASSFPGELFF,many,TRBJ2-2,TRBV6-5,NA
TGTGCCTGGAGTTCAGGGGGCCAGCCCCAGCATTTT,CAWSSGGQPQHF,NA,TRBJ1-5,TRBV30,TRBD1
TGTGCCAGCAGTGACCCCAGGGGTGGGGACACTGAAGCTTTCTTT,CASSDPRGGDTEAFF,many,TRBJ1-1,TRBV2,NA